The rows below give T cell receptor beta chains drawn from one sample of a study of T cells in Graves' hyperthyroidism and ophthalmopathy. TCRdb ran MiXCR on the multiplex PCR reads and lists one entry per CDR3 protein. The data hold around 400,000 distinct CDR3 sequences, with 25% observed a single time. Sequenced input: blood. Receptors were obtained from a man in his forties or fifties with Graves' hyperthyroidism. CDR3s include the opening cysteine and the closing phenylalanine or tryptophan. A D gene is named only where the DNA matches it firmly. The listing skips clone size in some rows; elsewhere it reads once, few, many or a size class.

DNA: TGTGCCAGCAGCTTCGACTTGGAACGTCGCGAGCAGTACTTC; CDR3: CASSFDLERREQYF; J: TRBJ2-7; D: .; size: many; V: TRBV7-8
DNA: TGTGCCAGCAGTCCTGGACAACGAGGCAGCAATCAGCCCCAGCATTTT; CDR3: CASSPGQRGSNQPQHF; J: TRBJ1-5; D: .; size: .; V: TRBV12-3/TRBV12-4
DNA: TGTGCCCATCGTCGGGATCCCACCACGGGAGATACGCAGTATTTT; CDR3: CAHRRDPTTGDTQYF; J: TRBJ2-3; D: .; size: .; V: TRBV10-3
DNA: TGTGCCAGCAGCTTAAACCCAACAGGGGTCAATGAGCAGTTCTTC; CDR3: CASSLNPTGVNEQFF; J: TRBJ2-1; D: TRBD1; size: few; V: TRBV7-3
DNA: TGTGCCAGCAGTTACCGACAGGGGGCGGACAGTGAAAAACTGTTTTTT; CDR3: CASSYRQGADSEKLFF; J: TRBJ1-4; D: TRBD1; size: .; V: TRBV6-6
DNA: TGTGCCAGCAGTGAAGCGCTAGGGACTCAGCCCCAGCATTTT; CDR3: CASSEALGTQPQHF; J: TRBJ1-5; D: .; size: .; V: TRBV6-1
DNA: TGTGCCAGCAGTCGGGACAGGGGAAACACCGGGGAGCTGTTTTTT; CDR3: CASSRDRGNTGELFF; J: TRBJ2-2; D: TRBD1; size: few; V: TRBV12-3/TRBV12-4
DNA: TGCAGCGTTGCCCAACAAGGGCGACTCTACGAGCAGTACTTC; CDR3: CSVAQQGRLYEQYF; J: TRBJ2-7; D: .; size: .; V: TRBV29-1
DNA: TGCAGTGCTACTCGGATTACTAGGAACACTGAAGCTTTCTTT; CDR3: CSATRITRNTEAFF; J: TRBJ1-1; D: .; size: few; V: TRBV20-1
DNA: TGCAGTGCTCCGGTAGCGGGAGCTGCCGGGGAGCTGTTTTTT; CDR3: CSAPVAGAAGELFF; J: TRBJ2-2; D: TRBD2; size: .; V: TRBV20-1
DNA: TGTGCCAGCAGTGGACAGGGTCGGAACACCGGGGAGCTGTTTTTT; CDR3: CASSGQGRNTGELFF; J: TRBJ2-2; D: TRBD1; size: many; V: TRBV2
DNA: TGTGCCAGCTCAGAGGGGGGAGCTGGGGCCAACGTCCTGACTTTC; CDR3: CASSEGGAGANVLTF; J: TRBJ2-6; D: .; size: .; V: TRBV6-2/TRBV6-3
DNA: TGTGCCAGCAGCTTGACAGGGGGCCGGAACACTGAAGCTTTCTTT; CDR3: CASSLTGGRNTEAFF; J: TRBJ1-1; D: TRBD1; size: many; V: TRBV7-8
DNA: TGCAGTGCTAGAGATCTTGCGGGGCTCAATGAGCAGTTCTTC; CDR3: CSARDLAGLNEQFF; J: TRBJ2-1; D: .; size: few; V: TRBV20-1
DNA: TGTGCCAGCAGGAAGACACCCGGGACTAGCACAGATACGCAGTATTTT; CDR3: CASRKTPGTSTDTQYF; J: TRBJ2-3; D: .; size: many; V: TRBV2
DNA: TGTGCCAGCAGCGCCGGACTGGAAGGCTACAATGAGCAGTTCTTC; CDR3: CASSAGLEGYNEQFF; J: TRBJ2-1; D: .; size: many; V: TRBV27
DNA: TGTGCCAGCAGCCGGACTAGCGGGAGGTTTGCGGAGACCCAGTACTTC; CDR3: CASSRTSGRFAETQYF; J: TRBJ2-5; D: TRBD2; size: many; V: TRBV7-3
DNA: TGTGCCAGCAGCTATAGCGGGAGTCGTATCTACGAGCAGTACTTC; CDR3: CASSYSGSRIYEQYF; J: TRBJ2-7; D: TRBD2; size: many; V: TRBV11-2
DNA: TGCAGCGCCAACGCAGGGCCCCCAACAGATACGCAGTATTTT; CDR3: CSANAGPPTDTQYF; J: TRBJ2-3; D: .; size: .; V: TRBV29-1
DNA: TGTGCCAGCAGTTACACGCCAGGGGGACACACTGAAGCTTTCTTT; CDR3: CASSYTPGGHTEAFF; J: TRBJ1-1; D: TRBD1; size: many; V: TRBV6-6
DNA: TGTGCCAGCAGGGCGGGCCGCCGCCCCTACAATGAGCAGTTCTTC; CDR3: CASRAGRRPYNEQFF; J: TRBJ2-1; D: .; size: few; V: TRBV12-3/TRBV12-4
DNA: TGTGCCAGCAGCCAACGCACGACTAGCGGTAGCACAGATACGCAGTATTTT; CDR3: CASSQRTTSGSTDTQYF; J: TRBJ2-3; D: TRBD2; size: few; V: TRBV3-1
DNA: TGTGCCAGCAGCCACCGGGACAGTGAGACCCAGTACTTC; CDR3: CASSHRDSETQYF; J: TRBJ2-5; D: TRBD1; size: .; V: TRBV7-9
DNA: TGTGCCAGCAGTTCGAGGGGGGGGCCGGGTGGCTACACCTTC; CDR3: CASSSRGGPGGYTF; J: TRBJ1-2; D: .; size: .; V: TRBV11-2
DNA: TGCGCCAGCAGCACCGAAGGCAATCAGCCCCAGCATTTT; CDR3: CASSTEGNQPQHF; J: TRBJ1-5; D: .; size: .; V: TRBV5-1
DNA: TGCGCCAGCAGACTAGCGGGAGGGGACATTCAGTACTTC; CDR3: CASRLAGGDIQYF; J: TRBJ2-4; D: TRBD2; size: many; V: TRBV5-1
DNA: TGTGCCAGCAGCTTAGATCCAGGGTTTTTGAACACTGAAGCTTTCTTT; CDR3: CASSLDPGFLNTEAFF; J: TRBJ1-1; D: .; size: .; V: TRBV11-2
DNA: TGTGCCAGTAGTATATGGGGGGGGCAGCCGGGCAATCAGCCCCAGCATTTT; CDR3: CASSIWGGQPGNQPQHF; J: TRBJ1-5; D: .; size: .; V: TRBV19
DNA: TGTGCCAGCAGTTTAAAGCCCAACACTGAAGCTTTCTTT; CDR3: CASSLKPNTEAFF; J: TRBJ1-1; D: .; size: many; V: TRBV2
DNA: TGTGCCAGCAGCTACAGACAGCACACTGAAGCTTTCTTT; CDR3: CASSYRQHTEAFF; J: TRBJ1-1; D: .; size: .; V: TRBV11-3
DNA: TGTGCCAGCAGACGACGGTTCCAAGAGACCCAGTACTTC; CDR3: CASRRRFQETQYF; J: TRBJ2-5; D: .; size: few; V: TRBV5-5
DNA: TGTGCCAGCAGCTACGGGACAGGGAAGGACGAGCAGTACTTC; CDR3: CASSYGTGKDEQYF; J: TRBJ2-7; D: TRBD1; size: .; V: TRBV5-6
DNA: TGTGCCAGCAGCCAGGTTGCGGGGCATGAAAAACTGTTTTTT; CDR3: CASSQVAGHEKLFF; J: TRBJ1-4; D: .; size: .; V: TRBV7-9
DNA: TGTGCCAGCCGTAGGACAGTATCCGGCAACACTGAAGCTTTCTTT; CDR3: CASRRTVSGNTEAFF; J: TRBJ1-1; D: .; size: .; V: TRBV4-2
DNA: TGTGCCAGCAGTCGCGACAGTATGAACACTGAAGCTTTCTTT; CDR3: CASSRDSMNTEAFF; J: TRBJ1-1; D: .; size: .; V: TRBV16
DNA: TGTGCCAGCAGCTTAACTTCCAACTTTGAGCAGTTCTTC; CDR3: CASSLTSNFEQFF; J: TRBJ2-1; D: .; size: few; V: TRBV7-3
DNA: TGTGCCAGCTCACCAGCGCTGGGGACCCAGTACTTC; CDR3: CASSPALGTQYF; J: TRBJ2-5; D: .; size: few; V: TRBV18
DNA: TGTGCCAGCAGCTTGACAGCGGAGGCAGATACGCAGTATTTT; CDR3: CASSLTAEADTQYF; J: TRBJ2-3; D: .; size: many; V: TRBV7-3
DNA: TGCAGCGCCGTGGCCCCGCGGACCACAGATACGCAGTATTTT; CDR3: CSAVAPRTTDTQYF; J: TRBJ2-3; D: .; size: few; V: TRBV29-1
DNA: TGTGCCAGCAGTGATTTGAATAACTATGGCTACACCTTC; CDR3: CASSDLNNYGYTF; J: TRBJ1-2; D: .; size: .; V: TRBV6-9
DNA: TGTGCCAGTAGTATTTGGGGACGCGAGACCCAGTACTTC; CDR3: CASSIWGRETQYF; J: TRBJ2-5; D: .; size: .; V: TRBV19